In its sample, the clone carrying this TCR beta chain was seen a few times. Its specificity is not known. The sample comes from a study of PD-1 blockade in mismatch repair-deficient tumors. Study details: All were previously treated, progressing patients with 12 mismatch repair-deficient cancer types.

Overall study findings and caveats: Tumor-resident clones, often undetectable pretreatment in blood, expanded then contracted after pembrolizumab.

Here immunoSEQ multiplex PCR was the method, and the copy in TCRdb shows in-frame clones only, minus some. The sample shows tens of thousands of clones, about 84% of them seen only once. All patients were mismatch repair deficient, assessed by either PCR or immunohistochemistry. TCRs were sequenced from a few patients responding to pembrolizumab. The CDR3 sequence is 11 residues long. Trimming left V 0 bases short and J 7 bases short, with 6 bases between. Germline CDR1 GTSNPN, CDR2 SVGIG (reference sequence). The sequence derives from an adult with mismatch repair-deficient cancer. Source: peripheral blood, taken about 20 weeks after starting pembrolizumab. V gene TRBV30 combines with J gene TRBJ1-2; D is ambiguous. This CDR3 is CAWSVTVGYTF. The CDR3 bases are TGTGCCTGGAGTGTAACGGTTGGCTACACCTTC. The entire variable domain, with the rest obtained from reference TRBV30 and TRBJ1-2, is as follows: SQTIHQWPATLVQPVGSPLSLECTVEGTSNPNLYWYRQAAGRGLQLLFYSVGIGQISSEVPQNLSASRPQDRQFILSSKKLLLSDSGFYLCAWSVTVGYTFGSGTRLTVV.